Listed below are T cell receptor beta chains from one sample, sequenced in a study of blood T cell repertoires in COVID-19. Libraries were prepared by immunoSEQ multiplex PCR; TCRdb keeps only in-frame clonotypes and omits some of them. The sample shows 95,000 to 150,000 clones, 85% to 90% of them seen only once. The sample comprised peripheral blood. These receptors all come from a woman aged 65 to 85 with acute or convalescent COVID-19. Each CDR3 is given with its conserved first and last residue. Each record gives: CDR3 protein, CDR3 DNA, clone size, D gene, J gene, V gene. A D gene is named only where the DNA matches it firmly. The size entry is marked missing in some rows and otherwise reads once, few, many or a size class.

CASSQIGGGSYEQYF | TGCGCCAGCAGCCAAATTGGGGGGGGTTCCTACGAGCAGTACTTC | - | TRBD2 | TRBJ2-7 | TRBV4-1
CASSFGPGGQGATGELFF | TGTGCCAGCAGCTTTGGCCCCGGGGGACAGGGGGCCACCGGGGAGCTGTTTTTT | - | TRBD1 | TRBJ2-2 | TRBV5-4
CASSFPSGGSTDTQYF | TGTGCCAGCAGTTTCCCTAGCGGGGGGAGCACAGATACGCAGTATTTT | - | TRBD2 | TRBJ2-3 | TRBV27
CAISGTGGVYGYTF | TGTGCCATCAGCGGGACAGGGGGGGTTTATGGCTACACCTTC | - | TRBD1 | TRBJ1-2 | TRBV10-3
CASSPGQGAMNTEAFF | TGTGCCAGCTCACCGGGACAGGGGGCAATGAACACTGAAGCTTTCTTT | - | TRBD1 | TRBJ1-1 | TRBV18
CASSLSLLRNNYGYTF | TGTGCCAGCAGCTTATCCTTGCTGAGGAATAACTATGGCTACACCTTC | - | - | TRBJ1-2 | TRBV7-9
CASGPAGQGLAGELFF | TGTGCTAGTGGACCGGCGGGACAGGGGCTCGCCGGGGAGCTGTTTTTT | - | TRBD1 | TRBJ2-2 | TRBV12-5
CASRTGGTDTQYF | TGTGCCAGCAGGACAGGGGGCACAGATACGCAGTATTTT | few | TRBD1 | TRBJ2-3 | TRBV28
CASSGTGGSQPQHF | TGTGCCAGTAGCGGGACAGGGGGGAGTCAGCCCCAGCATTTT | - | TRBD1 | TRBJ1-5 | TRBV19
CASSHPGQGVSSGYTF | TGCGCCAGCAGCCACCCGGGACAGGGGGTTTCCTCTGGCTACACCTTC | - | TRBD1 | TRBJ1-2 | TRBV4-1
CASSEQAYGYTF | TGTGCCAGCAGTGAACAGGCCTATGGCTACACCTTC | - | - | TRBJ1-2 | TRBV12-3/TRBV12-4
CASNSDSFSTDTQYF | TGTGCCAGCAACTCAGACAGCTTTAGCACAGATACGCAGTATTTT | - | - | TRBJ2-3 | TRBV6-5
CASSQDAYSPLHF | TGTGCCAGCAGCCAAGATGCGTATTCACCCCTCCACTTT | - | - | TRBJ1-6 | TRBV3-1/TRBV3-2
CASSWEGQGFDEQFF | TGTGCCAGCAGCTGGGAGGGACAGGGGTTCGATGAGCAGTTCTTC | - | TRBD1 | TRBJ2-1 | TRBV7-9
CASSQWGSPGPGELFF | TGTGCCAGCAGCCAATGGGGCAGTCCCGGACCCGGGGAGCTGTTTTTT | - | - | TRBJ2-2 | TRBV3-1/TRBV3-2
CASRTGQMNTEAFF | TGTGCCAGCAGAACGGGACAGATGAACACTGAAGCTTTCTTT | - | TRBD1 | TRBJ1-1 | TRBV6-5
CASSTGQGAGEKLFF | TGCGCCAGCAGCACCGGACAGGGGGCGGGTGAAAAACTGTTTTTT | - | TRBD1 | TRBJ1-4 | TRBV5-1
CAGAVAHEQYF | TGTGCCGGGGCCGTTGCCCACGAGCAGTACTTC | - | - | TRBJ2-7 | TRBV19
CASSPGEGTGFGYTF | TGTGCCAGCTCACCGGGGGAAGGGACAGGGTTTGGCTACACCTTC | - | TRBD1 | TRBJ1-2 | TRBV18
CASMKTGASYEQYF | TGTGCCAGTATGAAGACAGGGGCTTCCTACGAGCAGTACTTC | - | TRBD1 | TRBJ2-7 | TRBV19
CASSLALAGSTDTQYF | TGCGCCAGCAGCTTAGCACTAGCGGGGAGCACAGATACGCAGTATTTT | - | TRBD2 | TRBJ2-3 | TRBV5-1
CASSSPGITEAFF | TGTGCCAGCAGTTCCCCGGGGATCACTGAAGCTTTCTTT | - | - | TRBJ1-1 | TRBV6-5
CASSLQENQPQHF | TGTGCCAGCAGCTTACAGGAAAATCAGCCCCAGCATTTT | - | - | TRBJ1-5 | TRBV11-2
CASSEALASGGREQYF | TGTGCCAGCAGTGAAGCGCTTGCTAGCGGGGGGAGGGAGCAGTACTTC | few | TRBD2 | TRBJ2-7 | TRBV2
CASSHLTGFEAFF | TGTGCCAGCAGCCACCTGACAGGCTTTGAAGCTTTCTTT | few | - | TRBJ1-1 | TRBV5-8
CASTGRGNQPQHF | TGTGCCAGTACGGGGAGGGGGAATCAGCCCCAGCATTTT | - | - | TRBJ1-5 | TRBV19